This TCR beta chain came from a study of blood T cell repertoires in COVID-19. The V end lost 0 bases, the J end lost 6 bases, and 6 bases lay between the germline ends. Germline CDR1 and CDR2: LGHDT and YNNKEL (reference sequence). This CDR3 comprises 13 residues. This clone was detected once. In the source study's methods: Amplifying reference gene primers gave estimates of nucleated cell counts. TCRdb's table, derived via immunoSEQ multiplex PCR, lists solely in-frame clones and lacks some. V, J and clone size were drawn from that table, and D and trimming were deduced from the DNA. This table holds some 79,000 clones, about 89% found once.

The V call is TRBV3-1 (or the pseudogene TRBV3-2), the J call TRBJ2-1; D is undetermined. Sequenced material: peripheral blood. The sequence was collected from a man between 65 and 85 years old with active or convalescent COVID-19. Here the CDR3 DNA reads TGTGCCAGCAGCCAAGACAGGATCAATGAGCAGTTCTTC. Its translation: CASSQDRINEQFF.